Shown below are 2 T cell receptor beta chains from a single sample sequenced in a study of blood T cells in healthy people across ages. Sample-barcoded 5' priming and a J-beta primer mix drove a second PCR of 7 to 11 cycles. Using its own MiXCR run on the 5' RACE reads, TCRdb lists one record per CDR3 protein. The table lists some 1.5 million distinct CDR3 sequences, over 25% of them singletons. The sample taken for sequencing was blood. The receptors shown here come from a young woman in good health.

This sequence joins TRBV7-2 and TRBJ2-1, with D hard to call. CDR1 and CDR2 from the germline V gene are SGHTA and FQGNSA. V lost 5 bases, J lost 0 bases, and 23 bases lay in between. CDR3 length: 19 residues. CDR3 amino acids: CASSISRSASPASYNEQFF. CDR3 DNA: TGTGCCAGCAGCATTAGTAGGTCGGCCTCTCCGGCCTCCTACAATGAGCAGTTCTTC.

Here the CDR3 DNA reads TGCAGTGTAGGGGGGGCCGCTAGGGAGACCCAGTACTTC. This encodes CSVGGAARETQYF. The chain combines TRBV20-1 with TRBJ2-5, with D possibly TRBD2 on 7 matching bases. Germline assignment: CDR1 DFQATT and CDR2 SNEGSKA (reference sequence). V was trimmed by 7 bases and J by 5 bases, leaving 17 bases between them. The CDR3 runs to 13 residues.